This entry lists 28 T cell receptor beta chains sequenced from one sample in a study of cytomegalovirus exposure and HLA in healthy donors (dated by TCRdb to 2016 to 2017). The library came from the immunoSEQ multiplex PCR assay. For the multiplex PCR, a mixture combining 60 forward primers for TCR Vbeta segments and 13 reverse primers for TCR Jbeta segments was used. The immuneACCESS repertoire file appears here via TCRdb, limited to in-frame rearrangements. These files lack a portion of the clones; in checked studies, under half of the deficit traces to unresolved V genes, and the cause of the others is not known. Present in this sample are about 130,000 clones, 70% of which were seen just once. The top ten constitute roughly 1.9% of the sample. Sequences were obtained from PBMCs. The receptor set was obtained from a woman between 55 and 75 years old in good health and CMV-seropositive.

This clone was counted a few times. CDR3 region: CASSGPGVLAKNIQYF. In DNA form, the CDR3 reads TGTGCCAGCAGCGGTCCCGGGGTTTTGGCCAAAAACATTCAGTACTTC. The chain is built from TRBV7-2 and TRBJ2-4; possibly TRBD2 for D (5 bases). Germline CDR1 SGHTA, CDR2 FQGNSA. V was cut by 5 bases and J by 1 base, with 15 bases left in between. This CDR3 spans 16 amino acids.

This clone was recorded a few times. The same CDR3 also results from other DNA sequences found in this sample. CDR3 in amino acids: CASSDRLNTEAFF. The CDR3 DNA reads as TGTGCTAGCTCGGATCGCCTGAACACTGAAGCTTTCTTT. This chain links TRBV19 with TRBJ1-1; D is uncertain. Looked up from germline, CDR1 is LNHDA and CDR2 is SQIVND (reference sequence). This CDR3 has 13 residues.

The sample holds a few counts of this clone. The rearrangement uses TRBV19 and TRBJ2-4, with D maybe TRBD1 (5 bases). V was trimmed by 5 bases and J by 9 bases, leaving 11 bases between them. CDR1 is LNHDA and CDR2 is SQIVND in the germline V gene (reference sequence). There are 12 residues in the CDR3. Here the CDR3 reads CASSVRQGIQYF. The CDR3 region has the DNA TGTGCCAGTAGTGTCCGGCAGGGCATTCAGTACTTC.

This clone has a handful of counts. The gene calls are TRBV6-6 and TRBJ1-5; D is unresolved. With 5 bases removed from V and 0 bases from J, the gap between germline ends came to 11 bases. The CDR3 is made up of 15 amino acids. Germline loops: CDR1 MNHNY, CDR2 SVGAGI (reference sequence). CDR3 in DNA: TGTGCCAGCAGTCCCGGGGAGATTAGCAATCAGCCCCAGCATTTT. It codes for CASSPGEISNQPQHF.

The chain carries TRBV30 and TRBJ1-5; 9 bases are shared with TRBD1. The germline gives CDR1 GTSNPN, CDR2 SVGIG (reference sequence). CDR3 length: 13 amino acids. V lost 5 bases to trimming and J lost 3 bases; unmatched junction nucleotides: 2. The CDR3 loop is CAWGQGYNQPQHF. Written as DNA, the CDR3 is TGTGCCTGGGGACAGGGGTACAATCAGCCCCAGCATTTT.

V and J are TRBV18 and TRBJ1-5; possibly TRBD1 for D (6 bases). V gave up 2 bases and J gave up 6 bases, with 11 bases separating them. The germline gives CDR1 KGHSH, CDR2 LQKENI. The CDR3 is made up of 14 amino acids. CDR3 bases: TGTGCCAGCTCACCATCACAGGGATTTCAGCCCCAGCATTTT. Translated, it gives CASSPSQGFQPQHF. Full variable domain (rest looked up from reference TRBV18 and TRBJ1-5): NAGVMQNPRHLVRRRGQEARLRCSPMKGHSHVYWYRQLPEEGLKFMVYLQKENIIDESGMPKERFSAEFPKEGPSILRIQQVVRGDSAAYFCASSPSQGFQPQHFGDGTRLSIL.

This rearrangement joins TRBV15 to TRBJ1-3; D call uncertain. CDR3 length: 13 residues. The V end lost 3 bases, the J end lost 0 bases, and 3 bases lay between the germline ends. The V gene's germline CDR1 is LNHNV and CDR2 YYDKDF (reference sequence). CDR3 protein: CATSSVSGNTIYF. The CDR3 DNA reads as TGTGCCACCAGCAGCGTCTCTGGAAACACCATATATTTT.

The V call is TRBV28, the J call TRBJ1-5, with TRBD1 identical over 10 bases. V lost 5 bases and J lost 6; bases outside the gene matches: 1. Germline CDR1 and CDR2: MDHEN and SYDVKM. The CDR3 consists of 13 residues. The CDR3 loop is CASSDRGRQPQHF. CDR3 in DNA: TGTGCCAGCAGTGACAGGGGGCGTCAGCCCCAGCATTTT.

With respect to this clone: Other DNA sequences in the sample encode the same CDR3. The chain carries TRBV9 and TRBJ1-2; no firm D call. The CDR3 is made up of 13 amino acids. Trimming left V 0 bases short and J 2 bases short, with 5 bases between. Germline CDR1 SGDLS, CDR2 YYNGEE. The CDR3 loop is CASSVDSNYGYTF. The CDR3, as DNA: TGTGCCAGCAGCGTAGACAGCAACTATGGCTACACCTTC. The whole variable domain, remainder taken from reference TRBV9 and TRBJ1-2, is DSGVTQTPKHLITATGQRVTLRCSPRSGDLSVYWYQQSLDQGLQFLIQYYNGEERAKGNILERFSAQQFPDLHSELNLSSLELGDSALYFCASSVDSNYGYTFGSGTRLTVV.

CDR3 residues: CASSLDRAAEAFF. Written as DNA, the CDR3 is TGTGCCAGCAGCTTAGACAGGGCTGCTGAAGCTTTCTTT. This chain uses TRBV5-4 with TRBJ1-1; TRBD1 agrees at 7 bases. The CDR3 length is 13 residues. The V gene's germline CDR1 is SGHNT and CDR2 YYREEE (reference sequence). J lost 6 bases, V lost 2 bases, and 4 bases had no gene match.

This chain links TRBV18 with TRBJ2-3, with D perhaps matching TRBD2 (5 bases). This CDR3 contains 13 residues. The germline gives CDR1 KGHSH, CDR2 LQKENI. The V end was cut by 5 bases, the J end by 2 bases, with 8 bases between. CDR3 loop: CASSSGDTDTQYF. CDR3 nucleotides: TGTGCCAGCTCATCCGGGGACACAGATACGCAGTATTTT.

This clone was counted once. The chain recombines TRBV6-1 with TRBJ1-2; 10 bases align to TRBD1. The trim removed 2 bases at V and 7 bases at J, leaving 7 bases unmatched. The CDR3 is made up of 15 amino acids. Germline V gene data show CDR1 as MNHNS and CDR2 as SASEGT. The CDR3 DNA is TGTGCCAGCAGTGAAACCGACAGGGGGCTAGGTGGCTACACCTTC. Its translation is CASSETDRGLGGYTF.

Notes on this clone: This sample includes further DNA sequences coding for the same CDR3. The CDR3 here is CASSLRVTEAFF. As DNA, the CDR3 is TGTGCCAGCAGTCTGAGGGTTACTGAAGCTTTCTTT. This chain joins TRBV28 and TRBJ1-1; D call uncertain. Germline-derived CDR1 and CDR2 are MDHEN and SYDVKM. The length of the CDR3 is 12 residues. Trimming took 5 bases from V and 5 from J, leaving 9 bases between them. The full variable domain, its missing parts supplied by reference TRBV28 and TRBJ1-1, is DVKVTQSSRYLVKRTGEKVFLECVQDMDHENMFWYRQDPGLGLRLIYFSYDVKMKEKGDIPEGYSVSREKKERFSLILESASTNQTSMYLCASSLRVTEAFFGQGTRLTVV.

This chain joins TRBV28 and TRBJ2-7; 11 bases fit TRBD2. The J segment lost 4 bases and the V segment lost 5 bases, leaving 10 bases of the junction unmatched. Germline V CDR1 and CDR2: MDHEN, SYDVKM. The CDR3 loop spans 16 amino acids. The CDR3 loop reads CASSLTPPSGGYEQYF. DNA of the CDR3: TGTGCCAGCAGTCTTACCCCCCCTAGCGGGGGGTACGAGCAGTACTTC.

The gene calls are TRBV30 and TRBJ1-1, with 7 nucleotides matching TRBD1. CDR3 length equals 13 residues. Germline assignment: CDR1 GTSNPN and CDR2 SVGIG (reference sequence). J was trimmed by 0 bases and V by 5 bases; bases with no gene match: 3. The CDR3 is CAWGTVMNTEAFF. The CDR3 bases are TGTGCCTGGGGGACAGTCATGAACACTGAAGCTTTCTTT. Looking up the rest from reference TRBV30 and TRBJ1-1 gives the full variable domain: SQTIHQWPATLVQPVGSPLSLECTVEGTSNPNLYWYRQAAGRGLQLLFYSVGIGQISSEVPQNLSASRPQDRQFILSSKKLLLSDSGFYLCAWGTVMNTEAFFGQGTRLTVV.

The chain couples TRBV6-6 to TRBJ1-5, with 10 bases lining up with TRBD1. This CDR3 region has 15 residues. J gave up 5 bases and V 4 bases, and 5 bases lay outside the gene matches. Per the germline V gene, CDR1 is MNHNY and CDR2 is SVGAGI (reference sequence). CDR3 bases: TGTGCCAGCAGTTTTCCTGGGACAGGGGATCAGCCCCAGCATTTT. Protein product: CASSFPGTGDQPQHF.

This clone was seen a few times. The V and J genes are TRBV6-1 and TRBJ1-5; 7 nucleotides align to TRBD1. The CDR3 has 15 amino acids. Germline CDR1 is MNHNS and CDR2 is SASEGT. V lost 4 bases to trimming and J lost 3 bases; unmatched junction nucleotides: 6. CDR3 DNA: TGTGCCAGCAGTGTTGGACAGGCCTACAATCAGCCCCAGCATTTT. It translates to CASSVGQAYNQPQHF.

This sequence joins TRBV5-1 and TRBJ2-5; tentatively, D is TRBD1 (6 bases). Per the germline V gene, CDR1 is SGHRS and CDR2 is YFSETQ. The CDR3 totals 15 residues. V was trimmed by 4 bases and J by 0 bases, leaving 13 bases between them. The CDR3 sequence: CASSVTGTNQETQYF. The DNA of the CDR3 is TGCGCCAGCAGCGTAACCGGGACAAACCAAGAGACCCAGTACTTC.

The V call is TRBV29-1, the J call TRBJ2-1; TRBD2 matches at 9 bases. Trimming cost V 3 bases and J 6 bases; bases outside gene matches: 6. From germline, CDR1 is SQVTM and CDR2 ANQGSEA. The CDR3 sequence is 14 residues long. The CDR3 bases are TGCAGCGTTGAGAGGCGGGAGGGGGGCAATGAGCAGTTCTTC. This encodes CSVERREGGNEQFF.

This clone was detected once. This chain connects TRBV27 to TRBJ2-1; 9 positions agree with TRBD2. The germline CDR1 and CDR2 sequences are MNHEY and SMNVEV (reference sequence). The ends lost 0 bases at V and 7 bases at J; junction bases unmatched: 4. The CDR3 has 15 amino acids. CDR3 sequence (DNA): TGTGCCAGCAGTTTATCATCTAGCGGGATAAATGAGCAGTTCTTC. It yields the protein CASSLSSSGINEQFF.

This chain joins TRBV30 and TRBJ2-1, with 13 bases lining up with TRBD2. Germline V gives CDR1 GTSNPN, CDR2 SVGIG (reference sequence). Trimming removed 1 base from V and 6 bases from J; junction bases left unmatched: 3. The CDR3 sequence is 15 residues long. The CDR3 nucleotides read TGTGCCTGGAGTGGTGGACTAGCGGGAGCCAATGAGCAGTTCTTC. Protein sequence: CAWSGGLAGANEQFF.

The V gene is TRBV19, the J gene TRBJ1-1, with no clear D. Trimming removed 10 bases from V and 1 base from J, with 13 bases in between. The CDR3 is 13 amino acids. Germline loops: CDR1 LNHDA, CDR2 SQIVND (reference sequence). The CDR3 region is CATRYGQNTEAFF. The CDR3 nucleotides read TGTGCCACCCGATATGGGCAGAACACTGAAGCTTTCTTT.

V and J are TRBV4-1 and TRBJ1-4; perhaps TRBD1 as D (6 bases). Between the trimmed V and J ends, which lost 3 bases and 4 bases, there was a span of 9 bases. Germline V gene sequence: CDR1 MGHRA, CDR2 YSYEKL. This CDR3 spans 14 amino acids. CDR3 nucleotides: TGCGCCAGCAGCCAGGACAGATATAATGAAAAACTGTTTTTT. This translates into CASSQDRYNEKLFF.

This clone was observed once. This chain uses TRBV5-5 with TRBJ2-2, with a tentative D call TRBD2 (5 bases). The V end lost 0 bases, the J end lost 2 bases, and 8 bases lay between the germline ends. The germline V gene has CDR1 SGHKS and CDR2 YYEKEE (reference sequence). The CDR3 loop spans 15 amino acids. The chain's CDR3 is CASSLASRNTGELFF. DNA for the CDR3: TGTGCCAGCAGCTTGGCTAGCCGAAACACCGGGGAGCTGTTTTTT.

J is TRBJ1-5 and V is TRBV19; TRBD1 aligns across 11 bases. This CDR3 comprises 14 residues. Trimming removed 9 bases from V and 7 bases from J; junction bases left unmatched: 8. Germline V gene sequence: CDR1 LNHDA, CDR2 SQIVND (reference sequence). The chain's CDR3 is CASLDRGRGQPQHF. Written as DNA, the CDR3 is TGTGCCAGCTTGGACAGGGGGCGCGGCCAGCCCCAGCATTTT. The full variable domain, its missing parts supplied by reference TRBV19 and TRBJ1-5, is DGGITQSPKYLFRKEGQNVTLSCEQNLNHDAMYWYRQDPGQGLRLIYYSQIVNDFQKGDIAEGYSVSREKKESFPLTVTSAQKNPTAFYLCASLDRGRGQPQHFGDGTRLSIL.

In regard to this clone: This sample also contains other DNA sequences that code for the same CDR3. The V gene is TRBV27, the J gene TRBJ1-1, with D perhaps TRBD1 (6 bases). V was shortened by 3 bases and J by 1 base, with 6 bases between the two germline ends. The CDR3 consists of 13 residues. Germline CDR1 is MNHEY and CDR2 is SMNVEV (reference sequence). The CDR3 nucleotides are TGTGCCAGCAGTTTGACAGGGAACACTGAAGCTTTCTTT. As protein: CASSLTGNTEAFF.

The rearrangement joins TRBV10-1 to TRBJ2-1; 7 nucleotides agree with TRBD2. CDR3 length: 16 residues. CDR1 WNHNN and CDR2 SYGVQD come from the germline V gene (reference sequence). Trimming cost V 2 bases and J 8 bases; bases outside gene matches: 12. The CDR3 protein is CASSEGLVVGSHEQFF. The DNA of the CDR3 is TGCGCCAGCAGTGAGGGACTAGTCGTTGGAAGTCATGAGCAGTTCTTC.

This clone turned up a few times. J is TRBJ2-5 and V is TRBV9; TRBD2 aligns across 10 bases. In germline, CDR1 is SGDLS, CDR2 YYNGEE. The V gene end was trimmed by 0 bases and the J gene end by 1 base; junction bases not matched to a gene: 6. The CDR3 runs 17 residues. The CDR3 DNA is TGTGCCAGCAGCGTAGGGTTGGCTAGCGGGAGCCAAGAGACCCAGTACTTC. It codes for CASSVGLASGSQETQYF.